This T cell receptor beta chain was retrieved from a study of control samples from healthy donors and cancer patients. CDR1 and CDR2 (germline): SGHDT, YYEEEE. Trimming removed 2 bases at V and 5 bases at J, with 19 bases between. This CDR3 spans 16 amino acids. Only in-frame clones appear in the TCRdb table, and some are missing; sequencing was by immunoSEQ multiplex PCR. The sample includes approximately 100,000 clones, around 89% of them seen just once. The origin of this receptor is a man in his sixties with lung cancer. Material: PBMCs. This chain connects TRBV5-6 to TRBJ1-1; D perhaps matches TRBD1 (6 bases). The CDR3 DNA is TGTGCCAGCAGCTTTTCGGGATACGGCAGGGGAACTGAAGCTTTCTTT. Its translation: CASSFSGYGRGTEAFF.